This T cell receptor beta chain was recorded in a study of blood T cell repertoires in COVID-19. CDR3 size: 16 residues. Germline loops: CDR1 KGHDR, CDR2 SFDVKD. Trimming removed 11 bases from V and 5 bases from J, with 26 bases in between. Sequencing used immunoSEQ multiplex PCR; TCRdb keeps in-frame clones, though not all of them. The sample yields a few hundred thousand clones, around 90% seen once. The TCR sequence derives from a man aged 35 to 55 with acute or convalescent COVID-19. This rearrangement joins TRBV24-1 to TRBJ2-5; D possibly corresponds to TRBD2 (5 bases). The sample was peripheral blood. The CDR3 sequence: CANSSRGRRLPETQYF. CDR3 nucleotide sequence: TGTGCCAACTCCTCGAGAGGGAGACGGCTCCCGGAGACCCAGTACTTC.